These 13 T cell receptor beta chains originate from one sample sequenced in a study of OX40 agonist ivuxolimab in advanced cancers. TCRdb's copy holds only in-frame clones and misses some; the assay was immunoSEQ multiplex PCR. The sample lists over 30,000 clones, over 90% seen once, with around 3.9% in the top ten. Sequenced here: CD4+ or CD8+ T cells sorted from blood, sampled in a trial of the OX40 agonist ivuxolimab. The receptors were sampled from an adult with an advanced solid tumor such as melanoma, head and neck, liver or kidney cancer.

The CDR3 sequence is CATSTSQGNYEQYF. The CDR3 DNA reads as TGTGCCACCAGCACTTCACAGGGGAACTACGAGCAGTACTTC. The chain has TRBV15 and TRBJ2-7; 7 nucleotides align to TRBD1. The trim removed 4 bases at V and 3 bases at J, leaving 6 bases unmatched. Looked up from germline, CDR1 is LNHNV and CDR2 is YYDKDF (reference sequence). This CDR3 is 14 amino acids long.

The rearrangement joins TRBV28 to TRBJ1-5; 9 nucleotides align to TRBD1. Germline V gives CDR1 MDHEN, CDR2 SYDVKM. The junction had 6 bases not matched to a gene; V was cut back by 6 bases and J by 6 bases. The length of the CDR3 is 14 residues. DNA for the CDR3: TGTGCCAGCAGAAGGGACAGGGATAGTCAGCCCCAGCATTTT. Its translation is CASRRDRDSQPQHF. The complete variable domain, with remaining parts taken from reference TRBV28 and TRBJ1-5, reads DVKVTQSSRYLVKRTGEKVFLECVQDMDHENMFWYRQDPGLGLRLIYFSYDVKMKEKGDIPEGYSVSREKKERFSLILESASTNQTSMYLCASRRDRDSQPQHFGDGTRLSIL.

The J gene is TRBJ1-5, the V gene TRBV6-1, with 10 bases fitting TRBD1. The CDR3 sequence is 14 residues long. Trimming at V came to 6 bases and at J to 6 bases, leaving 5 bases not matched to a gene. CDR1 is MNHNS and CDR2 is SASEGT in the germline V gene. The CDR3 region is CASRETGGGQPQHF. CDR3 coding DNA: TGTGCCAGCAGAGAGACAGGGGGCGGTCAGCCCCAGCATTTT.

The chain carries TRBV6-5 and TRBJ1-5; a possible D gene is TRBD1 (5 bases). This CDR3 contains 14 residues. Germline V CDR1 and CDR2: MNHEY, SVGAGI. V shed 0 bases and J shed 5 bases, with 8 bases lying between them. The CDR3 protein is CASSYSQGDQPQHF. In DNA, the CDR3 is TGTGCCAGCAGTTACTCGCAGGGTGATCAGCCCCAGCATTTT.

The chain uses TRBV19 and TRBJ1-1; D uncertain. V was shortened by 3 bases and J by 0 bases, with 8 bases between the two germline ends. The length of the CDR3 is 14 residues. From germline, CDR1 is LNHDA and CDR2 SQIVND (reference sequence). CDR3 region: CASSIGAVNTEAFF. The CDR3 DNA reads TGTGCCAGTAGTATTGGCGCGGTGAACACTGAAGCTTTCTTT.

The rearrangement joins TRBV6-5 to TRBJ1-3; D is possibly TRBD1 (6 bases). V lost 8 bases, J lost 2 bases, and 16 bases lay in between. The CDR3 runs to 15 residues. Germline V gene sequence: CDR1 MNHEY, CDR2 SVGAGI. The CDR3 region is CASGKGQSTGNTIYF. In nucleotides, the CDR3 is TGTGCCAGCGGAAAGGGACAAAGTACTGGAAACACCATATATTTT.

The chain employs TRBV9 and TRBJ2-2; D uncertain. Germline V lookup: CDR1 SGDLS, CDR2 YYNGEE. Trimming cost V 0 bases and J 7 bases, with 4 bases left between them. The CDR3 extends over 12 amino acids. CDR3 in amino acids: CASSVEGGELFF. CDR3 in DNA: TGTGCCAGCAGCGTAGAGGGCGGGGAGCTGTTTTTT.

This chain uses TRBV28 with TRBJ1-2, with a tentative D call TRBD1 (5 bases). Germline CDR1 is MDHEN and CDR2 is SYDVKM. Trimming removed 3 bases from V and 7 bases from J, with 9 bases in between. CDR3 length equals 12 residues. This CDR3 reads CASSFPGAGYTF. The CDR3 coding sequence is TGTGCCAGCAGTTTCCCTGGGGCTGGCTACACCTTC.

The V and J genes are TRBV7-9 and TRBJ2-5, with a tentative D call TRBD1 (5 bases). Germline-derived CDR1 and CDR2 are SEHNR and FQNEAQ (reference sequence). The CDR3 runs to 14 residues. Trimming removed 5 bases from V and 5 bases from J, with 15 bases in between. CDR3 in DNA: TGTGCCAGCAGCCTTTGGGGCGTTGAGGAGACCCAGTACTTC. Protein product: CASSLWGVEETQYF.

The chain joins TRBV2 to TRBJ2-7; unclear D gene. The germline V gene encodes CDR1 SNHLY and CDR2 FYNNEI. The V gene lost 7 bases and the J gene lost 0 bases, with 13 bases spanning the gap. This CDR3 has 14 residues. Here the CDR3 reads CASIPRYGSYEQYF. In DNA form, the CDR3 reads TGTGCCAGCATCCCTCGGTACGGCTCCTACGAGCAGTACTTC.

This clone was seen just once. V and J are TRBV30 and TRBJ2-7; tentatively, D is TRBD2 (6 bases). The ends were cut back, 0 bases at V and 3 bases at J, with 24 bases in the middle. This CDR3 region has 18 residues. Germline loops: CDR1 GTSNPN, CDR2 SVGIG (reference sequence). The CDR3, as DNA: TGTGCCTGGAGTGTACGTGGTGTGAGAACTAGCACGGACTACGAGCAGTACTTC. Protein sequence: CAWSVRGVRTSTDYEQYF. Using reference TRBV30 and TRBJ2-7 for the parts outside the CDR3, the full variable domain is SQTIHQWPATLVQPVGSPLSLECTVEGTSNPNLYWYRQAAGRGLQLLFYSVGIGQISSEVPQNLSASRPQDRQFILSSKKLLLSDSGFYLCAWSVRGVRTSTDYEQYFGPGTRLTVT.

The chain joins TRBV5-6 to TRBJ1-4; TRBD1 aligns across 10 bases. V lost 3 bases and J lost 6; bases outside the gene matches: 2. The CDR3 runs to 14 residues. CDR1 and CDR2 from the germline V gene are SGHDT and YYEEEE. This chain's CDR3 is CASSYGQGDEKLFF. The DNA of the CDR3 is TGTGCCAGCAGCTATGGACAGGGGGATGAAAAACTGTTTTTT.

The chain joins TRBV5-1 to TRBJ1-1; weak D call: TRBD1 (5 bases). This CDR3 has 14 amino acids. The V gene's germline CDR1 is SGHRS and CDR2 YFSETQ. The V gene lost 4 bases and the J gene lost 4 bases, with 14 bases spanning the gap. The CDR3 region has the DNA TGCGCCAGCAGCACAGGACACGGGGGCACTGAAGCTTTCTTT. Residues: CASSTGHGGTEAFF.